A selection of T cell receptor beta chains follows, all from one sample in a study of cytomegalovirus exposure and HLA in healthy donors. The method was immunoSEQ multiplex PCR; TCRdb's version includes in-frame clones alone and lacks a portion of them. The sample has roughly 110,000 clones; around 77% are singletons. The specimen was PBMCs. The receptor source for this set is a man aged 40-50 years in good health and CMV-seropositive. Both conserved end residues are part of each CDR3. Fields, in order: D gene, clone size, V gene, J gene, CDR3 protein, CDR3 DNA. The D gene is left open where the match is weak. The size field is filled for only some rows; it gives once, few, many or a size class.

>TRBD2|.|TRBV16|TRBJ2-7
CASSPAAGGYEQYF
TGTGCCAGCAGCCCCGCCGCGGGGGGCTACGAGCAGTACTTC
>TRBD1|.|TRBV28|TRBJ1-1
CASSLNGQGAHTEAFF
TGTGCCAGCAGTTTAAACGGACAGGGGGCTCACACTGAAGCTTTCTTT
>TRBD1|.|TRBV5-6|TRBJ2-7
CASSLPTGGIYEQYF
TGTGCCAGCAGCTTACCCACAGGGGGGATCTACGAGCAGTACTTC
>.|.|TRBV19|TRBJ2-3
CASSFAGPPASDTQYF
TGTGCCAGTAGCTTCGCAGGGCCGCCGGCCTCAGATACGCAGTATTTT
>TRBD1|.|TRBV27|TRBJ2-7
CASSFRTGGYEQYF
TGTGCCAGCAGTTTTCGGACAGGGGGTTACGAGCAGTACTTC
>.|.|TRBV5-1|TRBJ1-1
CASRLRGTEAFF
TGCGCCAGCAGGTTGAGGGGGACTGAAGCTTTCTTT
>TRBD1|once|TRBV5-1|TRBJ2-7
CASSRQGSYEQYF
TGCGCCAGCAGCCGACAGGGCTCCTACGAGCAGTACTTC
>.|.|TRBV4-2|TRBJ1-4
CASSQVGGGLPNEKLFF
TGTGCCAGCAGCCAAGTTGGTGGGGGCCTGCCTAATGAAAAACTGTTTTTT
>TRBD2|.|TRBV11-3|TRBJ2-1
CASSSTSGAHEQFF
TGTGCCAGCAGCTCCACTAGCGGGGCCCATGAGCAGTTCTTC
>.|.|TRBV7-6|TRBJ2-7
CASSAGQPPDEQYF
TGTGCCAGCAGCGCGGGACAGCCTCCGGACGAGCAGTACTTC